A single sample is the source of the 19 T cell receptor beta chains below, sequenced in a study of human T cells and chemical hapten exposure. Indicated time point: patch test 1, 2 weeks after DPC sensitization. Treatment defined: therapeutic diphenylcyclopropenone sensitization with weekly scalp DPC. TCRdb analysed the RACE reads with MiXCR anew, one entry per CDR3 protein. The sample holds about 99,000 distinct CDR3 sequences, 12% seen once. Source: whole blood, taken in connection with sensitization to the hapten diphenylcyclopropenone (DPC). The receptors shown here come from a woman between 40 and 55 years old with alopecia areata. Some clones in this sample may be carry-over from other donors' samples.

V usage is TRBV6-2 or TRBV6-3 and J usage is TRBJ2-1, with D possibly TRBD2 on 6 matching bases. The CDR3 is 13 residues long. Trimming shortened V by 8 bases and J by 2 bases, and 10 bases separated the two germline ends. Looked up from germline, CDR1 is MNHEY and CDR2 is SVGEGT. This CDR3 is CASGRLTYNEQFF. As DNA, the CDR3 is TGTGCCAGCGGGAGGCTTACCTACAATGAGCAGTTCTTC.

The table lists this clonotype with a few counts. This chain connects TRBV6-1 to TRBJ1-1, with 7 positions matching TRBD1. Trimming at V came to 8 bases and at J to 1 base, leaving 7 bases not matched to a gene. The CDR3 consists of 14 residues. In germline, CDR1 is MNHNS, CDR2 SASEGT. The CDR3: CASARTGGNTEAFF. The CDR3 DNA reads as TGTGCCAGCGCACGGACAGGAGGGAACACTGAAGCTTTCTTT.

The chain's CDR3 is CASSSPGLAIYEQYF. Here the CDR3 DNA reads TGTGCCAGCAGTTCCCCGGGACTAGCGATTTACGAGCAGTACTTC. This chain uses TRBV28 with TRBJ2-7, with TRBD2 matching 10 bases. The CDR3 is 15 amino acids. V lost 4 bases, J lost 4 bases, and 7 bases stayed unmatched. Germline V gene data show CDR1 as MDHEN and CDR2 as SYDVKM.

This clonotype has just a few counts. The chain has TRBV6-2 or TRBV6-3 and TRBJ1-5, with D uncertain. CDR3 length equals 15 residues. With 6 bases removed from V and 0 bases from J, the gap between germline ends came to 12 bases. Germline V gives CDR1 MNHEY, CDR2 SVGEGT. CDR3 amino acids: CASSKTTGSNQPQHF. In nucleotides, the CDR3 is TGTGCCAGCAGCAAGACGACTGGTAGCAATCAGCCCCAGCATTTT.

The V gene is TRBV9, the J gene TRBJ2-3, with D possibly matching TRBD2 (5 bases). The CDR3 totals 13 residues. V shed 3 bases and J shed 8 bases, with 13 bases lying between them. Looked up from germline, CDR1 is SGDLS and CDR2 is YYNGEE. The DNA of the CDR3 is TGTGCCAGCAGCGGTGACCCCGCGGGTACGCAGTATTTT. This gives the protein CASSGDPAGTQYF.

V usage is TRBV20-1 and J usage is TRBJ2-5; TRBD1 is a possible D gene (5 bases). CDR1 and CDR2 (germline): DFQATT, SNEGSKA (reference sequence). Trimming left V 1 base short and J 5 bases short, with 11 bases between. The CDR3 has 13 amino acids. CDR3 sequence: CSARVQGSETQYF. As DNA, the CDR3 is TGCAGTGCTAGAGTGCAGGGTAGTGAGACCCAGTACTTC.

This clonotype was found a few times. This rearrangement joins TRBV7-8 to TRBJ2-3; possible D gene TRBD1, 6 bases. The CDR3 is 16 residues long. Germline CDR1 reads SGHVS; CDR2 reads FQNEAQ. V was pared by 3 bases and J by 2 bases, with 15 bases between. The CDR3 sequence: CASSLGASRDTDTQYF. DNA for the CDR3: TGTGCCAGCAGCTTGGGGGCTAGCCGAGACACAGATACGCAGTATTTT.

The V gene is TRBV27, the J gene TRBJ2-7; 8 bases are shared with TRBD1. TRBJ2-1 matches the DNA end more closely, so the J call is doubtful. The CDR3 extends over 14 amino acids. Germline assignment: CDR1 MNHEY and CDR2 SMNVEV (reference sequence). The CDR3 DNA is TGTGCCAGCAGTTGGACAGGGACCCACTACGAGCAGTTCTTC. It specifies CASSWTGTHYEQFF.

The chain employs TRBV7-8 and TRBJ2-2; TRBD1 or TRBD2 may be the D gene (6 bases each). Germline values: CDR1 SGHVS, CDR2 FQNEAQ. The CDR3 is 15 residues long. Trimming removed 1 base from V and 4 bases from J, with 10 bases in between. The CDR3 is CASSLVGGLTGELFF. Here the CDR3 DNA reads TGTGCCAGCAGCTTAGTAGGGGGGCTCACCGGGGAGCTGTTTTTT.

The chain joins TRBV9 to TRBJ2-7; TRBD1 matches at 9 bases. Trimming removed 0 bases from V and 4 bases from J; junction bases left unmatched: 5. Per germline, CDR1 SGDLS and CDR2 YYNGEE. The CDR3 has 15 residues. In DNA form, the CDR3 reads TGTGCCAGCAGCGTAGCTCCCGGACAGGGGTACGAGCAGTACTTC. As protein: CASSVAPGQGYEQYF.

This chain uses TRBV28 with TRBJ2-5; TRBD2 matches at 10 bases. Germline V gene sequence: CDR1 MDHEN, CDR2 SYDVKM. V was pared by 7 bases and J by 4 bases, with 6 bases of the junction left unmatched. The CDR3 is 14 residues long. CDR3 residues: CASTLAGGIETQYF. As DNA, the CDR3 is TGTGCCAGCACCTTAGCGGGAGGAATAGAGACCCAGTACTTC.

The chain has TRBV5-1 and TRBJ1-1; 7 bases are a match to TRBD1. Per germline, CDR1 SGHRS and CDR2 YFSETQ. The CDR3 is 15 amino acids. The ends lost 3 bases at V and 2 bases at J; junction bases unmatched: 7. Here the CDR3 DNA reads TGCGCCAGCAGCTCCGGGACAGTGACAAACACTGAAGCTTTCTTT. This sequence encodes CASSSGTVTNTEAFF.

This clonotype was seen only a few times. The chain is built from TRBV5-4 and TRBJ2-3; D possibly corresponds to TRBD2 (6 bases). Trimming stripped 2 bases from V and 3 bases from J, with 13 bases between. Germline V lookup: CDR1 SGHNT, CDR2 YYREEE (reference sequence). There are 15 residues in the CDR3. Here the CDR3 DNA reads TGTGCCAGCAGCTTCAAGGCGGGAACTACAGATACGCAGTATTTT. Protein: CASSFKAGTTDTQYF.

This clonotype has a handful of counts. The J gene is TRBJ1-1, the V gene TRBV5-1; 7 positions agree with TRBD1. V was clipped by 1 base and J by 0 bases; unmatched bases: 6. CDR1 SGHRS and CDR2 YFSETQ come from the germline V gene. This CDR3 region has 16 residues. The DNA of the CDR3 is TGCGCCAGCAGCTTGCTTCCCGGGACAGTGAACACTGAAGCTTTCTTT. Its translation is CASSLLPGTVNTEAFF. Using reference TRBV5-1 and TRBJ1-1 for the parts outside the CDR3, the full variable domain is KAGVTQTPRYLIKTRGQQVTLSCSPISGHRSVSWYQQTPGQGLQFLFEYFSETQRNKGNFPGRFSGRQFSNSRSEMNVSTLELGDSALYLCASSLLPGTVNTEAFFGQGTRLTVV.

This clonotype was counted ten times or more. The chain couples TRBV2 to TRBJ2-5; D may be TRBD2 (5 bases). The CDR3 runs 12 residues. Trimming removed 6 bases from V and 7 bases from J, with 12 bases in between. Germline V gene data show CDR1 as SNHLY and CDR2 as FYNNEI. Here the CDR3 reads CASRAGEGTQYF. The DNA of the CDR3 is TGTGCCAGCAGGGCCGGGGAAGGGACCCAGTACTTC.

This chain links TRBV7-2 with TRBJ2-2; no firm D call. The CDR3 is 12 residues long. V lost 4 bases and J lost 6, with 6 bases in between. Germline-derived CDR1 and CDR2 are SGHTA and FQGNSA. CDR3 DNA: TGTGCCAGCAGCTACACCTCCGGGGAGCTGTTTTTT. Translation gives CASSYTSGELFF.

The chain recombines TRBV11-2 with TRBJ2-3; a weak D match, TRBD1 (5 bases). The CDR3 totals 14 residues. Germline CDR1 is SGHAT and CDR2 is FQNNGV. Trimming took 5 bases from V and 8 from J, leaving 17 bases between them. The CDR3, as DNA: TGTGCCAGCAGCCCCTTAGGGGCGGATCTTACGCAGTATTTT. As protein: CASSPLGADLTQYF.

This clonotype was counted at least ten times. J is TRBJ1-1 and V is TRBV7-9, with D maybe TRBD1 (6 bases). The CDR3 contains 14 residues. The V end was cut by 6 bases, the J end by 1 base, with 12 bases between. Looked up from germline, CDR1 is SEHNR and CDR2 is FQNEAQ (reference sequence). The CDR3: CASRTTGWNTEAFF. CDR3 sequence (DNA): TGTGCCAGCAGGACAACAGGGTGGAACACTGAAGCTTTCTTT.

The chain couples TRBV7-6 to TRBJ2-3, with TRBD2 identical over 9 bases. Germline V gene lookup returns CDR1 SGHVS and CDR2 FNYEAQ. This CDR3 comprises 16 residues. V lost 1 base, J lost 2 bases, and 4 bases stayed unmatched. CDR3 amino acids: CASSLGSGSATDTQYF. The CDR3 region has the DNA TGTGCCAGCAGCTTAGGTAGCGGGAGCGCCACAGATACGCAGTATTTT.